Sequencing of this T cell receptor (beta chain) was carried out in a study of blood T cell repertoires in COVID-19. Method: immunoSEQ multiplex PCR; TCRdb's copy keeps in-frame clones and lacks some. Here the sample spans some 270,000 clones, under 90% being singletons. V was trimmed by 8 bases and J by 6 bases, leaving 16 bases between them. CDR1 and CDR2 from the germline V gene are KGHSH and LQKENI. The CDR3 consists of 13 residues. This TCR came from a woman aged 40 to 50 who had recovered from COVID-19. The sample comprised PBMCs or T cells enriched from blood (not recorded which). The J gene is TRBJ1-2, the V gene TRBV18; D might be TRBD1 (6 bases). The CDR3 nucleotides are TGTGCCAGCAACGAGGGACAAATGGATGGCTACACCTTC. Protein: CASNEGQMDGYTF.